This T cell receptor beta chain was identified in a study of siplizumab effects on memory and regulatory T cells. Generated by immunoSEQ multiplex PCR, the TCRdb table keeps only in-frame clones and is missing some. The sample carries over 90,000 clones, roughly 92% recorded once. There are a few counts of this clone. After removal of 4 bases from V and 8 bases from J, the junction contained 9 bases not matched to a gene. The CDR3 runs to 14 residues. Germline V gene data show CDR1 as SGHRS and CDR2 as YFSETQ. The sequencing input was CD4+ T cells sorted from blood. The V call is TRBV5-1, the J call TRBJ1-2; TRBD1 agrees at 9 bases. This TCR was sampled from a human donor in good health. Written as DNA, the CDR3 is TGCGCCAGCAGCCCCGGGACAGGGTTTGAAGGCTACACCTTC. Protein: CASSPGTGFEGYTF.